The next 19 T cell receptor beta chains were all read from a single sample in a study of blood T cell repertoires in COVID-19. This table comes from immunoSEQ multiplex PCR, and its TCRdb copy is limited to in-frame clones, with some not included. The sample lists 98,000 or so clones, around 83% occurring once. What was sequenced was peripheral blood. Source of these receptors: a woman aged 70-85 years with acute or convalescent COVID-19.

This clone was found a few times. This chain uses TRBV11-2 with TRBJ2-2; D not certain. The CDR3 contains 16 residues. Germline CDR1 SGHAT, CDR2 FQNNGV. The V gene lost 2 bases and the J gene lost 2 bases, with 12 bases spanning the gap. CDR3: CASSLQRLVNTGELFF. CDR3 in DNA: TGTGCCAGCAGCTTACAACGATTAGTTAACACCGGGGAGCTGTTTTTT. Supplemented by reference TRBV11-2 and TRBJ2-2, the full variable domain reads EAGVAQSPRYKIIEKRQSVAFWCNPISGHATLYWYQQILGQGPKLLIQFQNNGVVDDSQLPKDRFSAERLKGVDSTLKIQPAKLEDSAVYLCASSLQRLVNTGELFFGEGSRLTVL.

The gene calls are TRBV20-1 and TRBJ2-5; 9 bases line up with TRBD2. Germline assignment: CDR1 DFQATT and CDR2 SNEGSKA (reference sequence). The CDR3 totals 11 residues. J lost 12 bases, V lost 3 bases, and 5 bases had no gene match. DNA of the CDR3: TGCAGTGCTAGGGCCCCTAGCGGGGAGTACTTC. Protein: CSARAPSGEYF.

The chain carries TRBV7-8 and TRBJ1-4; 11 nucleotides match TRBD1. The length of the CDR3 is 21 residues. The V segment lost 5 bases and the J segment 0 bases; nucleotides outside the gene matches: 17. Germline V gene lookup returns CDR1 SGHVS and CDR2 FQNEAQ. The CDR3 nucleotides read TGTGCCAGCAGCCCACGTCGGGGGACAGGGGGTAGGTGGGCAACTAATGAAAAACTGTTTTTT. Its protein is CASSPRRGTGGRWATNEKLFF.

This clone is a singleton in its sample. V and J are TRBV28 and TRBJ1-5; 7 bases fit TRBD1. Germline values: CDR1 MDHEN, CDR2 SYDVKM. Trimming took 3 bases from V and 3 from J; bases not matched to a gene: 5. The CDR3 sequence is 15 residues long. CDR3 in amino acids: CASSFRGDFNQPQHF. The DNA for the CDR3 is TGTGCCAGCAGTTTCAGGGGGGATTTCAATCAGCCCCAGCATTTT.

This CDR3 reads CASSRGVSGVRDTEAFF. In DNA form, the CDR3 reads TGTGCCAGCAGCCGAGGAGTTTCTGGAGTTCGGGACACTGAAGCTTTCTTT. The chain uses TRBV21-1 and TRBJ1-1. TRBV21-1 is a pseudogene. This CDR3 comprises 17 residues.

This sequence joins TRBV7-2 and TRBJ1-4; D might be TRBD1 (6 bases). V was clipped by 5 bases and J by 8 bases, with 18 bases between them. Germline-derived CDR1 and CDR2 are SGHTA and FQGNSA. The CDR3 sequence is 15 residues long. The CDR3 bases are TGTGCCAGCAGCCCTGAGGGGGGGCGCGGGGAAAAACTGTTTTTT. Translating it yields CASSPEGGRGEKLFF.

The chain employs TRBV5-1 and TRBJ2-2, with 7 bases lining up with TRBD1. Per germline, CDR1 SGHRS and CDR2 YFSETQ. The CDR3 sequence is 15 residues long. Losses at the gene ends were 4 bases for V and 6 bases for J; bases not matched to a gene: 9. CDR3 amino acids: CASSTYTGAAGELFF. The CDR3 DNA follows: TGCGCCAGCAGCACCTACACAGGGGCGGCCGGGGAGCTGTTTTTT.

This chain links TRBV2 with TRBJ2-7, with 10 bases that match TRBD2. CDR3 length equals 16 residues. The ends lost 7 bases at V and 1 base at J; junction bases unmatched: 10. Looked up from germline, CDR1 is SNHLY and CDR2 is FYNNEI. CDR3: CASISSGSPTSYEQYF. The CDR3 nucleotides are TGTGCCAGCATCTCTAGCGGGAGCCCTACTTCCTACGAGCAGTACTTC.

This rearrangement joins TRBV6-5 to TRBJ2-1, with D perhaps matching TRBD2 (5 bases). The V end was cut by 6 bases, the J end by 7 bases, with 16 bases between. Germline CDR1 and CDR2: MNHEY and SVGAGI. This CDR3 spans 14 amino acids. The CDR3, as DNA: TGTGCCAGCAGAAAGGACTCACGGTTTAATGAGCAGTTCTTC. Its translation is CASRKDSRFNEQFF.

CDR3 in amino acids: CASVRVEGKNYEQYV. In nucleotides, the CDR3 is TGCGCCAGCGTCCGAGTCGAGGGAAAGAACTACGAGCAGTACGTC. The chain uses TRBV23-1 and TRBJ2-7, with D perhaps matching TRBD2 (5 bases). TRBV23-1 is noted as an ORF with a role that remains uncertain. The CDR3 covers 15 residues. V shed 8 bases and J shed 3 bases, with 20 bases lying between them.

This chain uses TRBV18 with TRBJ2-5, with D possibly TRBD2 on 6 matching bases. The length of the CDR3 is 15 residues. Germline lookup yields CDR1 KGHSH and CDR2 LQKENI. The V end lost 1 base, the J end lost 2 bases, and 11 bases lay between the germline ends. CDR3 region: CASSPLAGRQETQYF. The CDR3 DNA is TGTGCCAGCTCACCACTGGCGGGGAGGCAAGAGACCCAGTACTTC.

The CDR3 DNA reads as TGTGCCAGCAGTCCGACAGAAAAACTGTTTTTT. Protein: CASSPTEKLFF. The chain is built from TRBV2 and TRBJ1-4; the D is unclear. Trimming took 5 bases from V and 8 from J, leaving 6 bases between them. The CDR3 covers 11 residues. Germline values: CDR1 SNHLY, CDR2 FYNNEI.

This clone was seen just once. The V and J genes are TRBV6-5 and TRBJ2-3; 7 bases map to TRBD2. The V and J ends lost 6 bases and 7 bases, in that order; junction bases with no gene match: 13. CDR3 size: 15 residues. CDR1 is MNHEY and CDR2 is SVGAGI in the germline V gene. DNA of the CDR3: TGTGCCAGCAGGGGCTTATATAGCGGGTACAATACGCAGTATTTT. Translated, it gives CASRGLYSGYNTQYF.

The V and J genes are TRBV11-3 and TRBJ2-2, with a tentative D call TRBD2 (5 bases). Germline CDR1 SGHNT, CDR2 YENEEA. V shed 1 base and J shed 5 bases, with 11 bases lying between them. The CDR3 runs to 15 residues. The CDR3 loop is CASSLVSRGTGELFF. CDR3 in DNA: TGTGCCAGCAGCTTAGTCTCTAGAGGGACCGGGGAGCTGTTTTTT.

This clone was counted a single time. The rearrangement joins TRBV5-4 to TRBJ2-5; tentatively, D is TRBD2 (7 bases). Germline V CDR1 and CDR2: SGHNT, YYREEE (reference sequence). The CDR3 consists of 17 residues. V was trimmed by 4 bases and J by 5 bases, leaving 24 bases between them. Here the CDR3 DNA reads TGTGCCAGCAGCCCGGGAGGAGGGCGGGGGCCCGGGGAGACCCAGTACTTC. This encodes CASSPGGGRGPGETQYF.

V usage is TRBV10-3 and J usage is TRBJ1-5; TRBD1 aligns across 9 bases. The V segment lost 3 bases and the J segment 7 bases; nucleotides outside the gene matches: 4. There are 14 residues in the CDR3. Germline CDR1 ENHRY, CDR2 SYGVKD. CDR3 region: CAISDRTGEQPQHF. In DNA, the CDR3 is TGTGCCATCAGTGATAGGACAGGGGAACAGCCCCAGCATTTT.

This sequence joins TRBV4-3 and TRBJ2-2; 11 nucleotides agree with TRBD2. V was pared by 3 bases and J by 7 bases, with 10 bases of the junction left unmatched. Germline CDR1 LGHNA, CDR2 YSLEER. The CDR3 loop spans 17 amino acids. Written as DNA, the CDR3 is TGCGCCAGCAGCCATGAAATAGCGGGGGGGCGGAGCGGGGAGCTGTTTTTT. Translation gives CASSHEIAGGRSGELFF.

This sequence joins TRBV28 and TRBJ2-3; D is unresolved. The V end was cut by 4 bases, the J end by 2 bases, with 16 bases between. The CDR3 sequence is 16 residues long. The germline gives CDR1 MDHEN, CDR2 SYDVKM. The CDR3 region is CASSSSSRVLTDTQYF. In DNA form, the CDR3 reads TGTGCCAGCAGTTCCTCGAGTCGAGTCCTCACAGATACGCAGTATTTT.

This sequence joins TRBV11-2 and TRBJ2-3; TRBD2 is a possible D gene (6 bases). Germline-derived CDR1 and CDR2 are SGHAT and FQNNGV. V was clipped by 7 bases and J by 3 bases, with 14 bases between them. The CDR3 is made up of 14 amino acids. CDR3 loop: CASNRGGKTDTQYF. The CDR3 DNA reads TGTGCCAGCAACCGGGGCGGGAAAACAGATACGCAGTATTTT.